This is a list of T cell receptor beta chains from one sample in a study of shared clonotypes between healthy human individuals. Generated by immunoSEQ multiplex PCR, the TCRdb table keeps only in-frame clones and is missing some. Here the sample spans roughly 1,000,000 clones, 78% being singletons. Sequencing was performed on memory CD4+ T cells from PBMCs. The receptor set was obtained from a man between 18 and 29 years old in good health. Some clones in this sample may be carry-over from other donors' samples. Each CDR3 is given with its conserved first and last residue. D genes are given only for firm matches. Size values are once, few and many counts, or a class for expanded clones, and some rows have none.

.	TRBV28	.	TRBJ1-4	TGTGCCAGCGGAGACGAAAAACTGTTTTTT	CASGDEKLFF
.	TRBV5-1	TRBD1	TRBJ2-2	TGCGCCAGCAGCTTCAGGGGGCAGGTCACCGGGGAGCTGTTTTTT	CASSFRGQVTGELFF
.	TRBV5-6	TRBD1	TRBJ2-1	TGTGCCAGCAGCTTGGAACTAGGACAGGTATATTATGAGCAGTTCTTC	CASSLELGQVYYEQFF
.	TRBV7-9	.	TRBJ2-3	TGTGCCAGCAGCCCCGAGGGAACCGGGGGGCCCACAGATACGCAGTATTTT	CASSPEGTGGPTDTQYF
once	TRBV9	TRBD1	TRBJ2-7	TGTGCCAGCAGCGTAGGCGACAGGGGCTCCTACGAGCAGTACTTC	CASSVGDRGSYEQYF
.	TRBV5-4	.	TRBJ2-1	TGTGCCAGCAGCTTGGCCGCCCTAGCCTACAATGAGCAGTTCTTC	CASSLAALAYNEQFF
.	TRBV15	.	TRBJ2-1	TGTGCCACCAGCGGCGTCAGAGGATACAATGAGCAGTTCTTC	CATSGVRGYNEQFF
.	TRBV27	.	TRBJ1-5	TGTGCCAGCAGTGACCCCCAGACAGGTCATCAGCCCCAGCATTTT	CASSDPQTGHQPQHF
.	TRBV7-2	.	TRBJ2-7	TGTGCCAGCAGTTCCCGGATGGATTACGAGCAGTACTTC	CASSSRMDYEQYF
.	TRBV7-3	.	TRBJ1-3	TGTGCCAGCAGCCCCAGTACTGGAAACACCATATATTTT	CASSPSTGNTIYF
.	TRBV4-1	.	TRBJ2-7	TGCGCCAGCAGCCAAAGGGGGTCCTACGAGCAGTACTTC	CASSQRGSYEQYF
few	TRBV5-1	TRBD1	TRBJ2-5	TGCGCCAGCAGCACAGGGGTTGGGCAAGAGACCCAGTACTTC	CASSTGVGQETQYF
.	TRBV30	.	TRBJ2-1	TGTGCCCGGGGGCGAGCGGGGTACAATGAGCAGTTCTTC	CARGRAGYNEQFF
.	TRBV7-8	TRBD2	TRBJ2-1	TGTGCCAGCAGCTTGGGGACTAGCGGGAGTGGGGAGCAGTTCTTC	CASSLGTSGSGEQFF
.	TRBV27	.	TRBJ1-6	TGTGCCAGCAAGGACAGCTATAATTCACCCCTCCACTTT	CASKDSYNSPLHF
.	TRBV5-1	TRBD1	TRBJ1-1	TGCGCCAGCAGCTTGGCCTTAGGACAGGGAGGTACTGAAGCTTTCTTT	CASSLALGQGGTEAFF
.	TRBV5-1	TRBD2	TRBJ2-7	TGCGCCAGCAGCTTCATAGCGGGACCCACCTACGAGCAGTACTTC	CASSFIAGPTYEQYF
few	TRBV6-6	.	TRBJ2-7	TGTGCCAGCAGTCAGACCTACGAGCAGTACTTC	CASSQTYEQYF
.	TRBV6-1	.	TRBJ1-2	TGTGCCAGCAGTTCCCGGGAGCCCTATGGCTACACCTTC	CASSSREPYGYTF
few	TRBV19	.	TRBJ2-7	TGTGCCAGTAGTACGGGACTGAACGCTTACGAGCAGTACTTC	CASSTGLNAYEQYF
.	TRBV19	.	TRBJ1-5	TGTGCCAGTAACAGGGAGTCTGGGACGAGCAATCAGCCCCAGCATTTT	CASNRESGTSNQPQHF
few	TRBV2	.	TRBJ2-1	TGTGCCAGCAGTCTCCAGAATGAGCAGTTCTTC	CASSLQNEQFF
.	TRBV9	.	TRBJ2-5	TGTGCCAGCAGCGGAACAGTCCAAGAGACCCAGTACTTC	CASSGTVQETQYF
.	TRBV7-9	TRBD2	TRBJ2-3	TGTGCCAGCAGCTTAGGTTTGGCGGGAGCCTCAGATACGCAGTATTTT	CASSLGLAGASDTQYF
.	TRBV7-9	.	TRBJ2-6	TGTGCCAGCAGCATTAGCGGCGCTGGGGCCAACGTCCTGACTTTC	CASSISGAGANVLTF
.	TRBV25-1	.	TRBJ2-1	TGTGCCAGCAGTGACCCCACTCTAATGGGGGATGAGCAGTTCTTC	CASSDPTLMGDEQFF
.	TRBV4-2	TRBD2	TRBJ2-3	TGTGCCAGCAGCCATTGGGGGACTAGCGGGAGTACAGATACGCAGTATTTT	CASSHWGTSGSTDTQYF
.	TRBV4-2	TRBD2	TRBJ2-1	TGTGCCAGCAGCCAAACTAGCGGGACCTCCTACAATGAGCAGTTCTTC	CASSQTSGTSYNEQFF
.	TRBV28	.	TRBJ1-1	TGTGCCAGCAGACGCTACGGCGGGAGAACCGAAGCTTTCTTT	CASRRYGGRTEAFF
.	TRBV5-1	TRBD2	TRBJ2-7	TGCGCCAGCAGCTCCTCCGATGGGACTAGCGGCTTCTACGAGCAGTACTTC	CASSSSDGTSGFYEQYF
few	TRBV19	.	TRBJ1-2	TGTGCCAGTAGTATCCTAGCTAACTATGGCTACACCTTC	CASSILANYGYTF
.	TRBV7-9	.	TRBJ2-2	TGTGCCAGCAGCCCCCGGGCACCTAACACCGGGGAGCTGTTTTTT	CASSPRAPNTGELFF
few	TRBV2	.	TRBJ2-3	TGTGCCAGCACGGCAGGGACTTCCAGGTCATTTGCAGATACGCAGTATTTT	CASTAGTSRSFADTQYF
few	TRBV7-9	.	TRBJ2-7	TGTGCCAGCACGGTGGTGGGTACTGGAACCTACGAGCAGTACTTC	CASTVVGTGTYEQYF
few	TRBV18	TRBD1	TRBJ2-7	TGTGCCAGCTCAGCCGCAACAGGGGGCCTCTACGAGCAGTACTTC	CASSAATGGLYEQYF
.	TRBV29-1	.	TRBJ1-2	TGCAGCGTTGTTAGTGCCCAGGGGAGTGTCTATGGCTACACCTTC	CSVVSAQGSVYGYTF
.	TRBV30	.	TRBJ2-3	TGTGCCTGGAGCGGGGCTCCGGAGGGGCCAGATACGCAGTATTTT	CAWSGAPEGPDTQYF
.	TRBV5-1	TRBD2	TRBJ2-7	TGCGCCAGCAGCGTCACTAGCGGGATAAGAAGCGAGCAGTACTTC	CASSVTSGIRSEQYF
.	TRBV9	.	TRBJ2-3	TGTGCCAGCAGCGTAGTGGGTAGCGGAGATACGCAGTATTTT	CASSVVGSGDTQYF
.	TRBV6-6	.	TRBJ2-7	TGTGCCAGCGGGCAAGGTGGCAGGGAGCAGCAGTACTTC	CASGQGGREQQYF
once	TRBV7-9	.	TRBJ2-1	TGTGCCAGCAGCTTATATCAAGCGGGTGGCAATGAGCAGTTCTTC	CASSLYQAGGNEQFF
.	TRBV10-3	.	TRBJ2-1	TGTGCCATCAGTGAGTTCAGTACCCTCAATGAGCAGTTCTTC	CAISEFSTLNEQFF
.	TRBV5-1	.	TRBJ2-5	TGCGCCAGCACCTCACCCCAAGAGACCCAGTACTTC	CASTSPQETQYF
.	TRBV10-3	.	TRBJ1-1	TGTGCCATCAGTCCCTCGGGTATGAACACTGAAGCTTTCTTT	CAISPSGMNTEAFF
.	TRBV2	TRBD1	TRBJ2-7	TGTGCCAGCAGGGTCCAGGGGGCCGTCTACGAGCAGTACTTC	CASRVQGAVYEQYF
.	TRBV28	.	TRBJ2-5	TGTGCCAGCAGTCGACCTCCCCAGCGCGAGACCCAGTACTTC	CASSRPPQRETQYF
few	TRBV18	.	TRBJ2-5	TGTGCCAGCTCACCCCGCGGGGGCAACCAAGAGACCCAGTACTTC	CASSPRGGNQETQYF
.	TRBV7-3	.	TRBJ1-3	TGTGCCAGCAGCTTAGGGCCCGCAGCTGCTGGAAACACCATATATTTT	CASSLGPAAAGNTIYF
.	TRBV7-3	TRBD2	TRBJ2-1	TGTGCCAGCAGCCTTCGGACTAGCGGGGTTGGGTACAATGAGCAGTTCTTC	CASSLRTSGVGYNEQFF
.	TRBV20-1	.	TRBJ1-5	TGCAGTGCTAGAGGGAATCAGCCCCAGCATTTT	CSARGNQPQHF
.	TRBV5-1	TRBD2	TRBJ2-7	TGCGCCAGCAGCTTGGCTTGGGGGGGTGAGCAGTACTTC	CASSLAWGGEQYF
.	TRBV28	.	TRBJ1-5	TGTGCCAGCGATTTCAGGGGCGGCCAGCCCCAGCATTTT	CASDFRGGQPQHF
.	TRBV12-5	.	TRBJ1-1	TGTGCTAGTGGTAGCATGGGGGGCACTGAAGCTTTCTTT	CASGSMGGTEAFF
.	TRBV10-1	TRBD1	TRBJ1-1	TGCGCCACCAGCCCCAGGGGGGTCATGAACACTGAAGCTTTCTTT	CATSPRGVMNTEAFF
.	TRBV4-2	.	TRBJ1-1	TGTGCCAGCAGCCAAGAACCCACAGGGCCGAACACTGAAGCTTTCTTT	CASSQEPTGPNTEAFF